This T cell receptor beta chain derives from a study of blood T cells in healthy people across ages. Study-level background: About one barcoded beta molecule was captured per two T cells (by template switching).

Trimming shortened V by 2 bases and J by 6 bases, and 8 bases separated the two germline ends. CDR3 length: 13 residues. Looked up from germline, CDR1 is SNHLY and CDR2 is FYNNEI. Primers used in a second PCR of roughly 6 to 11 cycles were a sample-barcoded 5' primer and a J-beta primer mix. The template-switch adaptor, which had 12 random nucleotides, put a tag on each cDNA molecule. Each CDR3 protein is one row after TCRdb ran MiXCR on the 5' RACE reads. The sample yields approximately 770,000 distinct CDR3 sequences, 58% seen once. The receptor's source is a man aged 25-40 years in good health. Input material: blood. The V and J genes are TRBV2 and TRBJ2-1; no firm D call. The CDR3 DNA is TGTGCCAGCAGTGAACTCTCAGTCAATGAGCAGTTCTTC. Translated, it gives CASSELSVNEQFF.